This T cell receptor (beta chain) was captured by sequencing in a study of long-term antiretroviral therapy in people with HIV. The CDR3 has 13 amino acids. The V and J ends lost 4 bases and 0 bases respectively, with 3 bases between them. Germline CDR1 reads MDHEN; CDR2 reads SYDVKM. Running of the v3.0 immunoSEQ assay took place at survey level. Libraries were prepared by immunoSEQ multiplex PCR; TCRdb keeps only in-frame clonotypes and omits some of them. The table lists about 29,000 clones, approximately 86% of them singletons. Study-wide results and limits: HIV repertoires showed narrower CDR3 length ranges than controls.

Every one of the donors gave at least one pre-ART PBMC sample and at least two post-ART PBMC samples. Cryopreserved PBMC samples of about 1-11 million cells were used for DNA extraction. As regards this clone: Its antigen is not known.

The TCR was taken from a man in his fifties or sixties with HIV. The sample in question was unsorted PBMCs, obtained around 5 years before starting antiretroviral therapy. This chain uses TRBV28 with TRBJ2-2; D is ambiguous. Here the CDR3 reads CASSSPNTGELFF. In DNA, the CDR3 is TGTGCCAGCAGTTCCCCGAACACCGGGGAGCTGTTTTTT. The whole variable domain, filled in from reference TRBV28 and TRBJ2-2, reads DVKVTQSSRYLVKRTGEKVFLECVQDMDHENMFWYRQDPGLGLRLIYFSYDVKMKEKGDIPEGYSVSREKKERFSLILESASTNQTSMYLCASSSPNTGELFFGEGSRLTVL.